This is a list of T cell receptor beta chains from one sample in a study of shared clonotypes between healthy human individuals. Sequencing used immunoSEQ multiplex PCR; TCRdb keeps in-frame clones, though not all of them. The table lists about 600,000 clones, roughly 98% of them singletons. Sequenced sample: naive CD8+ T cells sorted from blood. All receptors derive from a man in his thirties or forties in good health. Both conserved end residues are part of each CDR3. The order of the fields is V gene, D gene, J gene, CDR3 protein, CDR3 DNA. D genes are given only for firm matches.

>TRBV9|NA|TRBJ2-7
CASSAGLDEQYF
TGTGCCAGCAGCGCCGGGCTTGACGAGCAGTACTTC
>TRBV28|NA|TRBJ2-7
CASSFVQGGYEQYF
TGTGCCAGCAGTTTTGTGCAGGGAGGCTACGAGCAGTACTTC
>TRBV15|TRBD1|TRBJ2-3
CATSSFLTGTGGTDTQYF
TGTGCCACCAGCAGTTTTCTAACCGGGACAGGGGGCACAGATACGCAGTATTTT
>TRBV11-2|NA|TRBJ2-7
CASSFSRTVGYEQYF
TGTGCCAGCAGCTTCTCGCGGACAGTTGGCTACGAGCAGTACTTC
>TRBV7-9|NA|TRBJ2-1
CASTYTYNEQFF
TGTGCCAGCACCTACACCTACAATGAGCAGTTCTTC
>TRBV27|NA|TRBJ2-1
CASSAPRKEQFF
TGTGCCAGCAGTGCACCCCGGAAAGAGCAGTTCTTC
>TRBV9|TRBD2|TRBJ2-3
CASTVSGRALDTQYF
TGTGCCAGCACCGTTAGCGGGAGGGCCTTAGATACGCAGTATTTT
>TRBV9|NA|TRBJ2-1
CASSEWGGNEQFF
TGTGCCAGCAGCGAGTGGGGAGGCAATGAGCAGTTCTTC
>TRBV10-3|TRBD2|TRBJ2-3
CATRAVGGTDTQYF
TGTGCCACCAGGGCCGTGGGGGGGACAGATACGCAGTATTTT
>TRBV29-1|NA|TRBJ1-2
CSVAARGVSRYGYTF
TGCAGCGTTGCCGCCAGGGGAGTTTCTCGCTATGGCTACACCTTC
>TRBV27|TRBD1|TRBJ2-2
CASRPQGATNTGELFF
TGTGCCAGCAGACCCCAGGGGGCCACGAACACCGGGGAGCTGTTTTTT
>TRBV29-1|TRBD2|TRBJ2-1
CSVLGTLAASYNEQFF
TGCAGCGTTCTGGGAACGCTAGCGGCCTCCTACAATGAGCAGTTCTTC
>TRBV11-2|NA|TRBJ2-3
CASSLGRGRGLTDTQYF
TGTGCCAGCAGCTTAGGTCGAGGCCGAGGGTTAACAGATACGCAGTATTTT
>TRBV7-9|TRBD2|TRBJ2-1
CASRSGLAGLDEQFF
TGTGCCAGCAGGTCGGGACTAGCGGGATTGGATGAGCAGTTCTTC
>TRBV13|NA|TRBJ2-5
CASSLDRGAAETQYF
TGTGCCAGCAGCTTAGACCGGGGGGCGGCTGAGACCCAGTACTTC
>TRBV4-1|TRBD2|TRBJ2-7
CASSQAPTSGRYEQYF
TGCGCCAGCAGCCAAGCCCCGACTAGCGGGAGGTACGAGCAGTACTTC
>TRBV27|NA|TRBJ2-7
CASSLSNPTYEQYF
TGTGCCAGCAGTTTATCGAACCCCACCTACGAGCAGTACTTC
>TRBV27|TRBD1|TRBJ2-7
CASSYAGTGGYEQYF
TGTGCCAGCAGTTACGCCGGGACAGGGGGCTACGAGCAGTACTTC
>TRBV7-9|TRBD2|TRBJ2-1
CASSLEPSGLSYNEQFF
TGTGCCAGCAGCTTAGAACCTAGCGGACTCTCCTACAATGAGCAGTTCTTC
>TRBV5-1|TRBD1|TRBJ1-2
CASSSGQGSPGYTF
TGCGCCAGCAGCTCCGGACAGGGGAGCCCTGGCTACACCTTC
>TRBV9|NA|TRBJ2-7
CASTRSVGSAYEQYF
TGTGCCAGCACCCGGTCCGTAGGGTCTGCCTACGAGCAGTACTTC
>TRBV28|NA|TRBJ2-1
CASSLDGSSYNEQFF
TGTGCCAGCAGTTTGGACGGAAGCTCCTACAATGAGCAGTTCTTC
>TRBV4-1|NA|TRBJ1-1
CASSQGGGVEAFF
TGCGCCAGCAGCCAAGGGGGGGGCGTAGAAGCTTTCTTT
>TRBV5-5|TRBD1|TRBJ2-7
CASSTPGGFSAYEQYF
TGTGCCAGCAGCACTCCAGGGGGCTTTTCCGCTTACGAGCAGTACTTC
>TRBV10-3|TRBD1|TRBJ1-2
CAISESMGQTPQKGYGYTF
TGTGCCATCAGTGAGTCGATGGGACAGACGCCTCAAAAGGGCTATGGCTACACCTTC